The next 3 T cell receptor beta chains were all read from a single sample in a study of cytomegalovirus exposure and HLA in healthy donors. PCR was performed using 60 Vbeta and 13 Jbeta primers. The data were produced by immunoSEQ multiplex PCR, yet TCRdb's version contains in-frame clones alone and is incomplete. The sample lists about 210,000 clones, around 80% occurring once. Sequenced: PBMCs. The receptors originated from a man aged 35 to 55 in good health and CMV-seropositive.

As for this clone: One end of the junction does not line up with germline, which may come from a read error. CDR3 nucleotide sequence: TGCGCCAGCAGCTTGAGACAGGGGAACTCCGGGGAGCTGTTTTTT. It is translated as CASSLRQGNSGELFF. The rearrangement links TRBV5-1 to TRBJ2-2; 8 bases are shared with TRBD1. Germline values: CDR1 SGHRS, CDR2 YFSETQ. CDR3 length: 15 amino acids.

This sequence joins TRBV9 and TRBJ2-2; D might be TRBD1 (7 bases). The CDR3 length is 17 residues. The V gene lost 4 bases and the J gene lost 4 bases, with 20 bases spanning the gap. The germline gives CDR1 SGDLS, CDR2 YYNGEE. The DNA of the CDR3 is TGTGCCAGCAGCCCCCAGGAGGGGGCAAGTTTCACCGGGGAGCTGTTTTTT. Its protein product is CASSPQEGASFTGELFF.

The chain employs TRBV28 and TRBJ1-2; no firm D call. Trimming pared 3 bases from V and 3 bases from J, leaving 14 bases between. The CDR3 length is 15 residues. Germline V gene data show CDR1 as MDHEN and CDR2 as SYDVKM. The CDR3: CASSFIGRRDYGYTF. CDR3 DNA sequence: TGTGCCAGCAGTTTTATAGGTCGGAGGGACTATGGCTACACCTTC.